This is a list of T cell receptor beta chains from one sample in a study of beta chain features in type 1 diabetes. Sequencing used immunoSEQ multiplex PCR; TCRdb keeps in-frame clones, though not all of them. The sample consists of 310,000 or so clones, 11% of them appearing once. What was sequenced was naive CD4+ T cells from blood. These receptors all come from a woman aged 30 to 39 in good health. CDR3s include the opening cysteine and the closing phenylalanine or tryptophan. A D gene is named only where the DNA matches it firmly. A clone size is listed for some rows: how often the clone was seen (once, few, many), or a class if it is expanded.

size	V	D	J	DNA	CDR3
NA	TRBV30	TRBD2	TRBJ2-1	TGTGCCTGGAGTGTTGGACTAGCGGGACATGAGCAGTTCTTC	CAWSVGLAGHEQFF
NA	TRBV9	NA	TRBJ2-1	TGTGCCAGCAGCGTAGGCCCCGTCATGCTGGAGGAATACAATGAGCAGTTCTTC	CASSVGPVMLEEYNEQFF
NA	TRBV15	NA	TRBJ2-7	TGTGCCACCAGCAGTCAGGGTTACGAGCAGTACTTC	CATSSQGYEQYF
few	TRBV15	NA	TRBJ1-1	TGTGCCACCAGCATAACAGGGATAACTGAAGCTTTCTTT	CATSITGITEAFF
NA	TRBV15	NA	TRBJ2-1	TGTGCCACCAGCCTCCGGTACGGCAATGAGCAGTTCTTC	CATSLRYGNEQFF
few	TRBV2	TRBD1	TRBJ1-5	TGTGCCAGCAAGCTGACAGGGGTGGAGCCCCAGCATTTT	CASKLTGVEPQHF
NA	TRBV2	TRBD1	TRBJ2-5	TGTGCCAGCAGTGAAACCCGACAGGGCTACTTC	CASSETRQGYF
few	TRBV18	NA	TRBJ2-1	TGTGCCAGCTCCCCGCAACGGGGAGACGAGCAGTTCTTC	CASSPQRGDEQFF
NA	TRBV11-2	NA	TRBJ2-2	TGTGCCAGCAGCTCCCACCTTCTACCTAACGAGCTGTTTTTT	CASSSHLLPNELFF
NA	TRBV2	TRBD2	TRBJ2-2	TGTGCCAGCGATCCTAGCGGGATATCCGGGGAGCTGTTTTTT	CASDPSGISGELFF
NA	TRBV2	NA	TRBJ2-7	TGTGCCACCACTGGAACGACCGACAGCTCCTACGAGCAGTACTTC	CATTGTTDSSYEQYF
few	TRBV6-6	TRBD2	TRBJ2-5	TGTGCCAGCAGTTACTCTCCGGGAGGCAGGGAGACCCAGTACTTC	CASSYSPGGRETQYF
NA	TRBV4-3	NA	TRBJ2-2	TGCGCCAGCAGCCAAGGCCAGCTAGGGGCCGGGGAGCTGTTTTTT	CASSQGQLGAGELFF
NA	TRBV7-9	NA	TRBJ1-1	TGTGCCAGCAGCCTAACAGTGAACACTGAAGCTTTCTTT	CASSLTVNTEAFF
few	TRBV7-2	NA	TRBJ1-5	TGTGCCAGCAGCTTAGAGCCTAGCAATCAGCCCCAGCATTTT	CASSLEPSNQPQHF
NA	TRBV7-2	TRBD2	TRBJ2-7	TGTGCCAGCAGCACTAGACTAGCGGGAGGACCTAACTACGAGCAGTACTTC	CASSTRLAGGPNYEQYF
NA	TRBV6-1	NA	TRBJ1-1	TGTGCCAGCAGTGAGATACAGGGAAAAGGCACTGAAGCTTTCTTT	CASSEIQGKGTEAFF